The sequence of this T cell receptor beta chain was determined in a study of blood T cell repertoires in COVID-19. Study-level information: The origin of the acute and convalescent COVID-19 samples was the United States, Italy and Spain.

This clone is a singleton in its sample. The CDR3 totals 14 residues. Germline V CDR1 and CDR2: SGHTA, FQGTGA. V was shortened by 3 bases and J by 6 bases, with 11 bases between the two germline ends. Donors were grouped by their self-reported clinical history. The assay was immunoSEQ multiplex PCR, and TCRdb's table has in-frame clones only and misses some. This sample has 300,000 to 450,000 clones, with roughly 90% found just once. The origin of this receptor is a woman aged 25 to 39 who had been exposed to COVID-19. The source material was PBMCs or T cells enriched from blood (not recorded which). The rearrangement joins TRBV7-3 to TRBJ2-2, with D maybe TRBD1 (6 bases). The CDR3 loop reads CASSLVQGPGELFF. CDR3 nucleotides: TGTGCCAGCAGCTTGGTACAGGGTCCCGGGGAGCTGTTTTTT.